This T cell receptor beta chain came from a study of CD8+CD57+ T cells in acquired aplastic anemia. Study-wide context: Quantities of DNA derived from sorted CD4+ and CD8+ cells averaged approximately 3 ug. Average CD4+ read depth in healthy donors was around 10 million reads. Overall study results and limits: Patients and controls turned out to have twenty-nine CD8+ CDR3 sequences in common.

The template used for profiling TCR beta VDJ and CDR3 was genomic DNA. TCRdb passed the reads through MiXCR, listing each CDR3 protein once. The repertoire holds some 220,000 distinct CDR3 sequences, with 34% as singletons. This CDR3 comprises 13 residues. Germline V gives CDR1 LNHDA, CDR2 SQIVND (reference sequence). V was clipped by 1 base and J by 7 bases, with 10 bases between them. This clonotype was detected many times. Its antigen is unidentified. The sequence came from a human donor in good health, serving as a control. The sample comprised sorted CD4+, CD8+, or CD8+CD57+ T cells (not recorded which) from PBMCs. The genes are TRBV19 and TRBJ1-1, with D possibly being TRBD1 (5 bases). The CDR3 bases are TGTGCCAGTAGTATAGGTGGGGGGATTGAAGCTTTCTTT. Amino acid sequence: CASSIGGGIEAFF.